This T cell receptor beta chain was observed in a study of T cell responses to AZD1222 COVID-19 vaccine. Study observations and caveats: Baseline serostatus was positive in only six or seven AZD1222 recipients. Among vaccine-associated CD4 TCRs, coverage spanned spike, with dominance at 160-218 and 743-854. Repertoires were sampled only after the peak T cell response.

In its sample, this clone was seen once. Its specificity is not known. Repertoires were generated with immunoSEQ multiplex PCR, while TCRdb's copy carries only in-frame clones and drops some. The sample includes roughly 140,000 clones, 85% to 95% of them seen just once. Sample: peripheral blood, taken on day 0 of AZD1222 vaccination. The source is an adult in good health.

DNA for the CDR3: TGTGCCAGCAGTGAATCCCTCTCTGGAAACACCATATATTTT. This encodes CASSESLSGNTIYF. The chain employs TRBV25-1 and TRBJ1-3; no definite D call. This CDR3 region has 14 residues. CDR1 is MGHDK and CDR2 is SYGVNS in the germline V gene. V lost 1 base to trimming and J lost 0 bases, with 4 bases between them. Combining the CDR3 with reference TRBV25-1 and TRBJ1-3 gives the whole variable domain EADIYQTPRYLVIGTGKKITLECSQTMGHDKMYWYQQDPGMELHLIHYSYGVNSTEKGDLSSESTVSRIRTEHFPLTLESARPSHTSQYLCASSESLSGNTIYFGEGSWLTVV.